The text below deals with one T cell receptor beta chain. Antigen specificity is unknown. Once RNA had been extracted, it was reverse transcribed into cDNA to act as the sequencing template. Clones were read by immunoSEQ multiplex PCR, and TCRdb kept only the in-frame ones, dropping some. Here the sample spans 110,000 or so clones, more than 30% being singletons. The data belong to a study of CD8+ T cells in alopecia areata. At the level of the study: Treated patients took oral tofacitinib at 5 to 10 mg twice daily. Overall study findings and caveats: It was lesional scalp, especially alopecia totalis/universalis, that showed higher clonality than normal scalp. Scalp specimens additionally yield sequences from normal skin's resident alphabeta T cells. TCR sharing was clearer in mice than between patients, perhaps partly owing to patient HLA diversity.

V was trimmed by 0 bases and J by 1 base, leaving 8 bases between them. The CDR3 spans 15 residues. Per the germline V gene, CDR1 is SGHNT and CDR2 is YYREEE (reference sequence). V and J are TRBV5-4 and TRBJ2-1; no clear D. This clonotype originated in a human donor with alopecia areata. The material sequenced was CD4+ T cells sorted from blood. The CDR3 spells CASSLDPVSYNEQFF. Here the CDR3 DNA reads TGTGCCAGCAGCTTGGATCCAGTTTCCTACAATGAGCAGTTCTTC.